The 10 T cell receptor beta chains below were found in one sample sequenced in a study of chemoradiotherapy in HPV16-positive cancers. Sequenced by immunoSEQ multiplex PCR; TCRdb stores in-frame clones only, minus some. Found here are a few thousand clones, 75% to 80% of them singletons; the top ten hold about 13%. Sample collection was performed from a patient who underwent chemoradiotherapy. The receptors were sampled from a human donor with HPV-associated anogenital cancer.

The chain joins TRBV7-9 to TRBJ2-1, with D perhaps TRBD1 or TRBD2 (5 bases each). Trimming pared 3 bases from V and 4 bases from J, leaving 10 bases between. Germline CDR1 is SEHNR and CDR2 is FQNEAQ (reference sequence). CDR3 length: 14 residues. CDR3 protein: CASSLGDGYNEQFF. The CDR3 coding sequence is TGTGCCAGCAGCTTGGGGGACGGATACAATGAGCAGTTCTTC.

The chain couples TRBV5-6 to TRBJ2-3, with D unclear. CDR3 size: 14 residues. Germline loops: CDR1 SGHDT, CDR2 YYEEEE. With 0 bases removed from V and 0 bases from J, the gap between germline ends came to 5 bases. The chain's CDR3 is CASSLGSSTDTQYF. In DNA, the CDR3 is TGTGCCAGCAGCTTGGGGTCTAGCACAGATACGCAGTATTTT.

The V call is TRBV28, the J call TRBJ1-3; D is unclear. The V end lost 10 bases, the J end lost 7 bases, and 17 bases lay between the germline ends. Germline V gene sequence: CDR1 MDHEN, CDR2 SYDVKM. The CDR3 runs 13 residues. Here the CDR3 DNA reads TGTGCCACCAGGCGCCCCTTAGGGAACACCATATATTTT. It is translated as CATRRPLGNTIYF.

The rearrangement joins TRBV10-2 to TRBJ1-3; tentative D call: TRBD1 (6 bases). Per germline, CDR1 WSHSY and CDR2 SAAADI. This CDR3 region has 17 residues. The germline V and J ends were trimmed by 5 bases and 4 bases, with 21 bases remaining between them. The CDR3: CASSPTGVGVPGNTIYF. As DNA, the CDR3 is TGCGCCAGCAGTCCGACAGGCGTTGGGGTTCCGGGAAACACCATATATTTT.

Written as DNA, the CDR3 is TGTGCCAGCAGCTTGGAAAGAATATTTTCGCCCCAGCATTTT. It codes for CASSLERIFSPQHF. The V and J genes are TRBV5-5 and TRBJ1-5; D gene ambiguous. Trimming left V 0 bases short and J 9 bases short, with 13 bases between. CDR3 length: 14 amino acids. Germline CDR1 reads SGHKS; CDR2 reads YYEKEE (reference sequence).

The CDR3 DNA sequence: TGTGCCAGCAGCTTAGGGACAGGGCCAGCTAACTATGGCTACACCTTC. Amino acid sequence: CASSLGTGPANYGYTF. V usage is TRBV7-2 and J usage is TRBJ1-2; 8 bases match TRBD1. The germline V gene has CDR1 SGHTA and CDR2 FQGNSA. The CDR3 has 16 residues. Trimming removed 1 base from V and 0 bases from J; junction bases left unmatched: 4. Based on the CDR3 plus reference TRBV7-2 and TRBJ1-2, the full variable domain is GAGVSQSPSNKVTEKGKDVELRCDPISGHTALYWYRQSLGQGLEFLIYFQGNSAPDKSGLPSDRFSAERTGGSVSTLTIQRTQQEDSAVYLCASSLGTGPANYGYTFGSGTRLTVV.

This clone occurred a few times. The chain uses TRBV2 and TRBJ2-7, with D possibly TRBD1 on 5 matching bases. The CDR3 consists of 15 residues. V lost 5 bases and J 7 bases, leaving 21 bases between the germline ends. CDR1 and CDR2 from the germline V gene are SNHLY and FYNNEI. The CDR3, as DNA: TGTGCCAGCAGTAGTCCACAGGCGCCATTGGGGGAGCAGTACTTC. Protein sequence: CASSSPQAPLGEQYF.

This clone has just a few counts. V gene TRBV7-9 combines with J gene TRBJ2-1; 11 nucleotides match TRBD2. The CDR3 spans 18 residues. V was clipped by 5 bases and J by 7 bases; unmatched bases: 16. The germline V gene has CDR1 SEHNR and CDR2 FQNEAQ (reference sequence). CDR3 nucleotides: TGTGCCAGCAGCACAGACCCCTTAGCGGGAGGGCCGAGGAATGAGCAGTTCTTC. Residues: CASSTDPLAGGPRNEQFF.

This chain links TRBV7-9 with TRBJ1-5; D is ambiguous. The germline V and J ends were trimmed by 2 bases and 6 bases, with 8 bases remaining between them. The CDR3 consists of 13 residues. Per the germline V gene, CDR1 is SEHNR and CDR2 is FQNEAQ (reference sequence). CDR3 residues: CASSLRGSQPQHF. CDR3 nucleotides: TGTGCCAGCAGCTTAAGAGGGAGTCAGCCCCAGCATTTT.

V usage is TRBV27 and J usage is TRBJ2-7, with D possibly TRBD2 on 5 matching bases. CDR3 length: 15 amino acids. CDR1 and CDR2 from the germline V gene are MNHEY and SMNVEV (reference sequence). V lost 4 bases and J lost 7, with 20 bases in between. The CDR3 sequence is CASSSYSRWSGEQYF. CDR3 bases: TGTGCCAGCAGTTCCTACTCCAGGTGGTCGGGGGAGCAGTACTTC.